One sample yielded the 10 T cell receptor beta chains listed below, sequenced in a study of OX40 agonist ivuxolimab in advanced cancers. Libraries were prepared by immunoSEQ multiplex PCR; TCRdb keeps only in-frame clonotypes and omits some of them. Seen here are roughly 86,000 clones, over 80% observed once, and the top ten hold about 7.2%. The input for sequencing was CD4+ or CD8+ T cells sorted from blood, taken in a trial of the OX40 agonist ivuxolimab. The receptor source for this set is an adult with an advanced solid tumor such as melanoma, head and neck, liver or kidney cancer.

This chain connects TRBV27 to TRBJ1-4; tentatively, D is TRBD1 (5 bases). Trimming left V 5 bases short and J 4 bases short, with 14 bases between. The CDR3 is 15 residues long. CDR1 is MNHEY, CDR2 SMNVEV, per germline (reference sequence). The CDR3, as DNA: TGTGCCAGCAGTCCGATGCCGGGGGATAATGAAAAACTGTTTTTT. This gives the protein CASSPMPGDNEKLFF.

The rearrangement joins TRBV7-3 to TRBJ2-7; TRBD2 matches at 7 bases. Germline V gene sequence: CDR1 SGHTA, CDR2 FQGTGA. The length of the CDR3 is 15 residues. V was clipped by 2 bases and J by 5 bases; unmatched bases: 9. CDR3 residues: CASSLRPGGSNEQYF. In DNA form, the CDR3 reads TGTGCCAGCAGCTTACGTCCGGGCGGGAGCAACGAGCAGTACTTC. Looking up the rest from reference TRBV7-3 and TRBJ2-7 gives the full variable domain: GAGVSQTPSNKVTEKGKYVELRCDPISGHTALYWYRQSLGQGPEFLIYFQGTGAADDSGLPNDRFFAVRPEGSVSTLKIQRTERGDSAVYLCASSLRPGGSNEQYFGPGTRLTVT.

The chain has TRBV7-3 and TRBJ1-3; 7 bases are shared with TRBD1. In germline, CDR1 is SGHTA, CDR2 FQGTGA. V dropped 4 bases and J dropped 4; count of bases not matched to a gene: 1. This CDR3 comprises 13 residues. CDR3 amino acids: CASSWGQGNTIYF. The CDR3 DNA reads as TGTGCCAGCAGCTGGGGACAGGGAAACACCATATATTTT. The variable domain in full, completed from reference TRBV7-3 and TRBJ1-3, reads GAGVSQTPSNKVTEKGKYVELRCDPISGHTALYWYRQSLGQGPEFLIYFQGTGAADDSGLPNDRFFAVRPEGSVSTLKIQRTERGDSAVYLCASSWGQGNTIYFGEGSWLTVV.

This chain uses TRBV28 with TRBJ2-1, with D perhaps matching TRBD2 (6 bases). V lost 4 bases and J 7 bases, leaving 14 bases between the germline ends. CDR3 length: 14 residues. CDR1 and CDR2 from the germline V gene are MDHEN and SYDVKM. In DNA form, the CDR3 reads TGTGCCAGCAGTTCCGGGGGAGAGACTAATGAGCAGTTCTTC. Amino acids: CASSSGGETNEQFF.

The V gene is TRBV9, the J gene TRBJ2-1; 12 nucleotides match TRBD2. The V gene's germline CDR1 is SGDLS and CDR2 YYNGEE. J was trimmed by 9 bases and V by 4 bases; bases with no gene match: 14. The CDR3 totals 17 residues. CDR3 sequence (DNA): TGTGCCAGCAGCCCCCGAGGACTAGCGGGAAAATCTAGTGAGCAGTTCTTC. It is translated as CASSPRGLAGKSSEQFF.

The chain uses TRBV11-3 and TRBJ2-5; no firm D call. This CDR3 region has 12 residues. Germline V CDR1 and CDR2: SGHNT, YENEEA. V lost 5 bases and J lost 0, with 4 bases in between. CDR3 residues: CASSGHQETQYF. The CDR3 nucleotides read TGTGCCAGCAGCGGCCACCAAGAGACCCAGTACTTC.

V gene TRBV7-9 combines with J gene TRBJ2-3; 12 bases line up with TRBD2. CDR1 SEHNR and CDR2 FQNEAQ come from the germline V gene (reference sequence). This CDR3 region has 17 residues. After removal of 4 bases from V and 0 bases from J, the junction contained 5 bases not matched to a gene. CDR3 amino acids: CASSSGTSGPSTDTQYF. The CDR3 DNA is TGTGCCAGCAGCTCAGGGACTAGCGGGCCTAGCACAGATACGCAGTATTTT.

Points on this clone: Its ends do not fully match the called genes, so a read error is possible. The chain recombines TRBV6-5 with TRBJ1-1; D is unresolved. The CDR3 has 13 amino acids. From germline, CDR1 is MNHEY and CDR2 SVGAGI. The CDR3 DNA reads as TGTGCCAGCAATTACGGCTTGAACACTGAAGCTTTCTTT. Encoded protein: CASNYGLNTEAFF.

The chain recombines TRBV5-1 with TRBJ2-2; a possible D gene is TRBD2 (6 bases). This CDR3 is 15 amino acids long. Germline V lookup: CDR1 SGHRS, CDR2 YFSETQ. V was shortened by 0 bases and J by 7 bases, with 13 bases between the two germline ends. CDR3 in amino acids: CASSLAGPGVGELFF. The DNA of the CDR3 is TGCGCCAGCAGCTTGGCCGGCCCGGGGGTCGGGGAGCTGTTTTTT.

The gene calls are TRBV10-3 and TRBJ2-7, with D possibly matching TRBD2 (6 bases). V was clipped by 1 base and J by 2 bases, with 21 bases between them. Germline V gene sequence: CDR1 ENHRY, CDR2 SYGVKD. CDR3 length equals 18 residues. In nucleotides, the CDR3 is TGTGCCATCAGTGAGTTAAAAGGGACTGGCGGGAATACCTACGAGCAGTACTTC. Amino acid sequence: CAISELKGTGGNTYEQYF.